These 21 T cell receptor beta chains originate from one sample sequenced in a study of blood T cells in healthy people across ages. Using a J-beta primer mix together with a sample-barcoded 5' primer, a second PCR was run for roughly 7 to 11 cycles. One entry per CDR3 protein results from TCRdb running MiXCR on the 5' RACE reads. The sample holds about 680,000 distinct CDR3 sequences, roughly 50% seen once. Input material: blood. Source of these receptors: a woman aged 60-75 years in good health.

The V and J genes are TRBV15 and TRBJ2-3; perhaps TRBD1 as D (5 bases). Trimming took off 3 bases at V and 2 bases at J, with 6 bases between the two ends. The germline V gene has CDR1 LNHNV and CDR2 YYDKDF (reference sequence). The CDR3 spans 13 residues. The CDR3 reads CATSRDNTDTQYF. In nucleotides, the CDR3 is TGTGCCACCAGCAGGGACAACACAGATACGCAGTATTTT.

This clonotype was seen a few times. V gene TRBV29-1 combines with J gene TRBJ2-5, with a possible D match to TRBD2 (7 bases). Trimming shortened V by 3 bases and J by 4 bases, and 12 bases separated the two germline ends. The CDR3 has 13 residues. CDR1 and CDR2 from the germline V gene are SQVTM and ANQGSEA. The CDR3, as DNA: TGCAGCGTTGAGTCGGGGGGCGGAGAGACCCAGTACTTC. Amino acids: CSVESGGGETQYF.

This clonotype was seen only a few times. The genes are TRBV4-3 and TRBJ2-3; D is ambiguous. The CDR3 totals 15 residues. Germline V gives CDR1 LGHNA, CDR2 YSLEER. V lost 0 bases to trimming and J lost 4 bases, with 11 bases between them. CDR3 amino acids: CASSQDHLGADTQYF. In DNA form, the CDR3 reads TGCGCCAGCAGCCAAGATCATCTAGGAGCAGATACGCAGTATTTT.

This chain links TRBV5-1 with TRBJ2-7; D is uncertain. The CDR3 spans 15 residues. V lost 0 bases to trimming and J lost 2 bases, with 12 bases between them. Germline values: CDR1 SGHRS, CDR2 YFSETQ. CDR3 bases: TGCGCCAGCAGCTTGGGCCCGGCGACTCCCTACGAGCAGTACTTC. Its protein product is CASSLGPATPYEQYF.

CDR3 protein: CATSDSQFMGQYF. The CDR3 DNA follows: TGTGCCACCAGTGATTCCCAATTTATGGGGCAGTACTTC. V usage is TRBV24-1 and J usage is TRBJ2-5; D is unresolved. Deletions cut 2 bases from V and 11 bases from J, with 14 bases between. This CDR3 contains 13 residues. From germline, CDR1 is KGHDR and CDR2 SFDVKD.

This clonotype was counted between two and nine times. The chain employs TRBV2 and TRBJ2-5; 7 bases fit TRBD1. V lost 6 bases to trimming and J lost 5 bases; unmatched junction nucleotides: 9. Germline V gives CDR1 SNHLY, CDR2 FYNNEI. The CDR3 totals 14 residues. Written as DNA, the CDR3 is TGTGCCAGCAGAGGACAGACCAGGGGGGAGACCCAGTACTTC. Protein product: CASRGQTRGETQYF.

In regard to this clonotype: The germline gene is not matched at one end of the junction; a read error may be the cause. The chain has TRBV7-3 and TRBJ2-6; D gene ambiguous. Per germline, CDR1 SGHTA and CDR2 FQGTGA. The CDR3 covers 16 residues. The CDR3 DNA reads TGTGCTAGCAGCTTAGGGATAGGCTCTGGGGCCAACGTCCTGACTTTC. Its protein is CASSLGIGSGANVLTF.

The chain combines TRBV12-5 with TRBJ1-2; D is possibly TRBD1 (6 bases). The CDR3 length is 13 residues. Germline V lookup: CDR1 LGHNT, CDR2 FRNRAP. V gave up 9 bases and J gave up 0 bases, with 11 bases separating them. The CDR3 sequence: CARNRAANYGYTF. The CDR3 region has the DNA TGTGCTAGGAACAGGGCTGCTAACTATGGCTACACCTTC.

This clonotype was picked up one time. As DNA, the CDR3 is TGCGCCAGCAGCCCCTGGACTAGCGGGGGCCTCCAAGAGACCCAGTACTTC. Translated, it gives CASSPWTSGGLQETQYF. This chain joins TRBV5-1 and TRBJ2-5, with 13 bases aligning to TRBD2. Germline CDR1 and CDR2: SGHRS and YFSETQ. Trimming took 4 bases from V and 1 from J; bases not matched to a gene: 7. This CDR3 has 17 amino acids.

The chain couples TRBV6-5 to TRBJ1-1; D perhaps matches TRBD1 (5 bases). CDR1 and CDR2 (germline): MNHEY, SVGAGI. The ends were cut back, 0 bases at V and 5 bases at J, with 13 bases in the middle. This CDR3 contains 15 residues. The CDR3 protein is CASSYSSQGVTEAFF. CDR3 nucleotide sequence: TGTGCCAGCAGTTACTCGAGTCAGGGTGTAACTGAAGCTTTCTTT.

As to this clonotype: At one boundary the junction diverges from the germline segment, which might be a read error. The chain combines TRBV20-1 with TRBJ1-1; 9 bases are a match to TRBD1. CDR3 length: 13 amino acids. Germline values: CDR1 DFQATT, CDR2 SNEGSKA (reference sequence). CDR3 amino acids: CNARPQGAIEAFF. CDR3 DNA sequence: TGCAATGCTAGACCACAGGGGGCTATCGAAGCTTTCTTT.

For the CDR3, the DNA is TGTGCCAGCAGAATGACAGGGGGCAGTAATTCACCCCTCCACTTT. Amino acids: CASRMTGGSNSPLHF. This chain uses TRBV28 with TRBJ1-6; 10 positions match TRBD1. The V gene's germline CDR1 is MDHEN and CDR2 SYDVKM. The J segment lost 6 bases and the V segment lost 6 bases, leaving 5 bases of the junction unmatched. The CDR3 length is 15 residues.

The table lists this clonotype with many counts. The genes are TRBV7-2 and TRBJ2-7, with TRBD2 matching over 8 bases. Trimming at V came to 3 bases and at J to 2 bases, leaving 6 bases not matched to a gene. Germline CDR1 SGHTA, CDR2 FQGNSA. This CDR3 is 15 amino acids long. The CDR3 region is CASSFSPGGTYEQYF. The CDR3 DNA follows: TGTGCCAGCAGCTTCAGTCCGGGAGGGACCTACGAGCAGTACTTC.

The chain employs TRBV2 and TRBJ1-1, with 7 bases lining up with TRBD1. The CDR3 is 14 residues long. Germline CDR1 and CDR2: SNHLY and FYNNEI. The junction had 2 bases not matched to a gene; V was cut back by 1 base and J by 3 bases. CDR3 in amino acids: CASSEVGTDTEAFF. In DNA form, the CDR3 reads TGTGCCAGCAGTGAAGTCGGGACAGACACTGAAGCTTTCTTT.

This clonotype appeared once. This chain connects TRBV10-3 to TRBJ1-2; TRBD1 is a possible D gene (5 bases). The germline V gene encodes CDR1 ENHRY and CDR2 SYGVKD. Trimming removed 6 bases at V and 4 bases at J, with 15 bases between. CDR3 size: 14 residues. Here the CDR3 DNA reads TGTGCCATCAGGGACATGGTGGAGGTCTATGGCTACACCTTC. Its translation: CAIRDMVEVYGYTF.

In this sample, this clonotype turned up many times. This chain connects TRBV29-1 to TRBJ1-2; D may be TRBD1 (5 bases). CDR1 is SQVTM and CDR2 is ANQGSEA in the germline V gene. V was pared by 4 bases and J by 4 bases, with 13 bases between. The CDR3 is 13 amino acids. The CDR3 protein is CSVGAGPGYGYTF. CDR3 DNA: TGCAGCGTTGGGGCAGGGCCCGGCTATGGCTACACCTTC.

V gene TRBV9 combines with J gene TRBJ1-1; possibly TRBD1 for D (5 bases). This CDR3 region has 15 residues. V was pared by 0 bases and J by 2 bases, with 11 bases between. Per germline, CDR1 SGDLS and CDR2 YYNGEE. The CDR3 DNA follows: TGTGCCAGCAGCGTAGCGGGGGGATTAAACACTGAAGCTTTCTTT. It codes for CASSVAGGLNTEAFF.

On this clonotype itself: A much larger clone lies a single base off, so this may be a read error. The gene calls are TRBV12-3 or TRBV12-4 and TRBJ2-7, with 7 bases identical to TRBD1. Trimming removed 9 bases from V and 6 bases from J; junction bases left unmatched: 11. The CDR3 runs 13 residues. The DNA of the CDR3 is TGTGCCAGTAGACAGGGTTTAAGGCGCGAGCAGTACTTC. It specifies CASRQGLRREQYF.

There are a few counts of this clonotype. The chain couples TRBV12-3 or TRBV12-4 to TRBJ2-3; TRBD1 aligns across 7 bases. The CDR3 consists of 14 residues. Losses at the gene ends were 1 base for V and 5 bases for J; bases not matched to a gene: 3. CDR3 DNA sequence: TGTGCCAGCAGTTTAGACAGGGGAAAAGATACGCAGTATTTT. Translated, it gives CASSLDRGKDTQYF.

This clonotype showed up just a few times. This sequence may be a read error, since a much larger clone differs from it by one base. The genes are TRBV3-1 and TRBJ2-1, with D unresolved. This CDR3 has 13 residues. Germline V gene sequence: CDR1 LGHDT, CDR2 YNNKEL (reference sequence). V lost 2 bases and J lost 6, with 8 bases in between. CDR3 amino acids: CASSQQAVNEQFF. CDR3 nucleotides: TGTGCCAGCAGCCAACAGGCCGTCAATGAGCAGTTCTTC.

This clonotype was found a few times. The CDR3 is CASSPDLNEQFF. DNA of the CDR3: TGTGCCAGCAGCCCAGACCTCAATGAGCAGTTCTTC. The chain has TRBV7-2 and TRBJ2-1; D gene uncertain. The CDR3 runs 12 residues. V dropped 5 bases and J dropped 6 bases, with 8 bases sitting between them. Looked up from germline, CDR1 is SGHTA and CDR2 is FQGNSA.